The clone carrying this TCR beta chain was found many times. This specimen comes from a study of human T cells and chemical hapten exposure. Germline assignment: CDR1 LGHDT and CDR2 YNNKEL (reference sequence). With 0 bases removed from V and 3 bases from J, the gap between germline ends came to 6 bases. This CDR3 spans 14 amino acids. TCRdb reprocessed the RACE reads via MiXCR and lists one record per CDR3 protein. The sample yields around 95,000 distinct CDR3 sequences, 9.5% to 14% seen once. As to time point: pre-sensitization, week 0. The sample's treatment: therapeutic diphenylcyclopropenone sensitization with weekly scalp DPC.

The clonotype comes from a woman aged 55-69 years with alopecia areata. Some clones in this sample may be carry-over from other donors' samples. Sample: whole blood, taken in connection with sensitization to the hapten diphenylcyclopropenone (DPC). The V and J genes are TRBV3-1 and TRBJ1-5, with a weak D call TRBD1 (6 bases). This CDR3 is CASSQEGHNQPQHF. The CDR3, as DNA: TGTGCCAGCAGCCAAGAGGGACACAATCAGCCCCAGCATTTT. Variable domain in full (rest from reference TRBV3-1 and TRBJ1-5): DTAVSQTPKYLVTQMGNDKSIKCEQNLGHDTMYWYKQDSKKFLKIMFSYNNKELIINETVPNRFSPKSPDKAHLNLHINSLELGDSAVYFCASSQEGHNQPQHFGDGTRLSIL.